Shown below are 28 T cell receptor beta chains from a single sample sequenced in a study of T cell repertoires in cytomegalovirus infection. A single record per CDR3 protein comes from TCRdb applying MiXCR to the reads. The sample lists around 180,000 distinct CDR3 sequences, roughly 28% occurring once. Sequences were obtained from PBMCs. The source is a human donor in good health (CMV status not recorded). Some clones in this sample may be carry-over from other donors' samples.

V and J are TRBV7-2 and TRBJ1-1, with no clear D. CDR3 length equals 15 residues. V lost 1 base and J lost 0, with 9 bases in between. Germline V gives CDR1 SGHTA, CDR2 FQGNSA. CDR3: CASSLVGGMNTEAFF. CDR3 coding DNA: TGTGCCAGCAGCTTAGTGGGAGGGATGAACACTGAAGCTTTCTTT. The whole variable domain, filled in from reference TRBV7-2 and TRBJ1-1, reads GAGVSQSPSNKVTEKGKDVELRCDPISGHTALYWYRQSLGQGLEFLIYFQGNSAPDKSGLPSDRFSAERTGGSVSTLTIQRTQQEDSAVYLCASSLVGGMNTEAFFGQGTRLTVV.

This clonotype was observed a few times. The chain carries TRBV20-1 and TRBJ1-2; 9 positions match TRBD1. V lost 5 bases, J lost 7 bases, and 5 bases stayed unmatched. This CDR3 contains 12 residues. The germline CDR1 and CDR2 sequences are DFQATT and SNEGSKA (reference sequence). The CDR3: CSAPQTGGGYTF. The CDR3 DNA reads TGCAGTGCTCCTCAGACAGGGGGTGGCTACACCTTC.

This clonotype was picked up many times. The chain is built from TRBV7-2 and TRBJ2-7, with 11 bases fitting TRBD1. Germline trimming cut 2 bases from V and 5 bases from J; bases unmatched to any gene: 5. Germline CDR1 SGHTA, CDR2 FQGNSA. The CDR3 is 15 residues long. The CDR3 spells CASSLPWTGGNEQYF. The CDR3 region has the DNA TGTGCCAGCAGCTTACCCTGGACAGGGGGCAACGAGCAGTACTTC.

The DNA for the CDR3 is TGCAGTGCTAGAGGGCTTTCTACGGTGGGAACCGGGGAGCTGTTTTTT. Translation: CSARGLSTVGTGELFF. The rearrangement links TRBV20-1 to TRBJ2-2, with D hard to call. The length of the CDR3 is 16 residues. CDR1 DFQATT and CDR2 SNEGSKA come from the germline V gene (reference sequence). V was shortened by 1 base and J by 5 bases, with 17 bases between the two germline ends.

This clonotype was detected ten times or more. The rearrangement links TRBV7-8 to TRBJ2-3; 14 positions agree with TRBD2. V dropped 5 bases and J dropped 5; count of bases not matched to a gene: 9. The CDR3 is 17 residues long. Looked up from germline, CDR1 is SGHVS and CDR2 is FQNEAQ. Here the CDR3 reads CASSHGAGLAGVDTQYF. CDR3 bases: TGTGCCAGCAGCCACGGTGCGGGACTAGCGGGGGTAGATACGCAGTATTTT.

The chain has TRBV9 and TRBJ1-4; D may be TRBD1 (5 bases). Germline CDR1 SGDLS, CDR2 YYNGEE. V was shortened by 4 bases and J by 7 bases, with 14 bases between the two germline ends. There are 14 residues in the CDR3. The CDR3 is CASSPSGAGEKLFF. CDR3 bases: TGTGCCAGCAGCCCCAGTGGGGCAGGTGAAAAACTGTTTTTT.

The DNA for the CDR3 is TGTGCCGCCGGCGGGCAAGGCACAGATACGCAGTATTTT. Amino acid sequence: CAAGGQGTDTQYF. The chain recombines TRBV7-9 with TRBJ2-3; tentatively, D is TRBD2 (5 bases). Germline V CDR1 and CDR2: SEHNR, FQNEAQ (reference sequence). V gave up 11 bases and J gave up 1 base, with 13 bases separating them. The CDR3 is 13 amino acids.

This clonotype came up many times. V usage is TRBV12-3 or TRBV12-4 and J usage is TRBJ1-4, with D unclear. The V end lost 6 bases, the J end lost 0 bases, and 8 bases lay between the germline ends. This CDR3 is built from 14 residues. In nucleotides, the CDR3 is TGTGCCAGCAGAGGCTTAACAACTAATGAAAAACTGTTTTTT. Translating gives CASRGLTTNEKLFF.

This clonotype showed up just a few times. V is TRBV6-2 or TRBV6-3 and J is TRBJ2-7; 7 bases match TRBD1. J lost 5 bases, V lost 4 bases, and 2 bases had no gene match. CDR3 length: 12 amino acids. The germline CDR1 and CDR2 sequences are MNHEY and SVGEGT. The CDR3 DNA reads TGTGCCAGCAGTTCGACAGGGAACGAGCAGTACTTC. Amino acid sequence: CASSSTGNEQYF.

The chain carries TRBV7-2 and TRBJ1-2; TRBD1 aligns across 8 bases. Germline loops: CDR1 SGHTA, CDR2 FQGNSA. Trimming at V came to 4 bases and at J to 4 bases, leaving 5 bases not matched to a gene. The CDR3 has 14 residues. The CDR3 DNA reads TGTGCCAGCAGCTCCGGACAGGGCCCCTATGGCTACACCTTC. It encodes CASSSGQGPYGYTF.

This clonotype was observed a single time. This sequence joins TRBV2 and TRBJ2-6; no clear D. Germline V gene sequence: CDR1 SNHLY, CDR2 FYNNEI. Trimming cost V 1 base and J 0 bases, with 4 bases left between them. The CDR3 consists of 15 residues. CDR3: CASSEGLSGANVLTF. Here the CDR3 DNA reads TGTGCCAGCAGTGAAGGCCTCTCTGGGGCCAACGTCCTGACTTTC. The variable domain in full, completed from reference TRBV2 and TRBJ2-6, reads EPEVTQTPSHQVTQMGQEVILRCVPISNHLYFYWYRQILGQKVEFLVSFYNNEISEKSEIFDDQFSVERPDGSNFTLKIRSTKLEDSAMYFCASSEGLSGANVLTFGAGSRLTVL.

As DNA, the CDR3 is TGCAGTGCTAGAGCGGGGGGGCCGACCGAGCAGTTCTTC. This codes for CSARAGGPTEQFF. The genes are TRBV20-1 and TRBJ2-1; 8 nucleotides line up with TRBD2. This CDR3 comprises 13 residues. From germline, CDR1 is DFQATT and CDR2 SNEGSKA (reference sequence). The V and J ends lost 1 base and 10 bases, in that order; junction bases with no gene match: 6.

In its sample, this clonotype was seen a few times. The chain carries TRBV28 and TRBJ2-7; no firm D call. Germline V gives CDR1 MDHEN, CDR2 SYDVKM. The V gene lost 2 bases and the J gene lost 2 bases, with 16 bases spanning the gap. This CDR3 contains 16 residues. CDR3 sequence: CASSLSPRRPAYEQYF. The CDR3 bases are TGTGCCAGCAGTTTAAGCCCCCGGCGGCCAGCCTACGAGCAGTACTTC.

This clonotype occurred many times. This chain uses TRBV7-9 with TRBJ2-1; D is uncertain. Trimming stripped 3 bases from V and 2 bases from J, with 8 bases between. The germline V gene has CDR1 SEHNR and CDR2 FQNEAQ (reference sequence). The CDR3 extends over 14 amino acids. The CDR3 DNA follows: TGTGCCAGCAGCTTCAGCAGTGCCTACAATGAGCAGTTCTTC. It codes for CASSFSSAYNEQFF.

V is TRBV7-9 and J is TRBJ2-7, with 11 bases matching TRBD1. The ends lost 6 bases at V and 6 bases at J; junction bases unmatched: 4. The CDR3 covers 13 residues. Germline V gives CDR1 SEHNR, CDR2 FQNEAQ (reference sequence). CDR3 sequence (DNA): TGTGCCAGCAGTCCCGGGACAGGGGGCGAGCAGTACTTC. This gives the protein CASSPGTGGEQYF.

In its sample, this clonotype was seen a few times. The chain joins TRBV6-6 to TRBJ2-4; D could derive from TRBD1 or TRBD2 (6 bases each). Trimming took 8 bases from V and 9 from J, leaving 17 bases between them. CDR3 length equals 13 residues. CDR1 is MNHNY and CDR2 is SVGAGI in the germline V gene (reference sequence). CDR3 residues: CASLEGGEGIQYF. For the CDR3, the DNA is TGTGCCAGCCTAGAGGGGGGCGAGGGCATTCAGTACTTC.

This clonotype was seen more than once but under ten times. V is TRBV10-3 and J is TRBJ1-3; 7 bases are shared with TRBD1. The J segment lost 0 bases and the V segment lost 5 bases, leaving 4 bases of the junction unmatched. This CDR3 comprises 15 residues. The germline V gene encodes CDR1 ENHRY and CDR2 SYGVKD. CDR3 sequence reads: CAISKQGSSGNTIYF. The CDR3 coding sequence is TGTGCCATCAGTAAACAGGGGAGCTCTGGAAACACCATATATTTT.

The rearrangement joins TRBV6-1 to TRBJ2-3, with D perhaps assigned TRBD1 or TRBD2 (5 bases each). Between the trimmed V and J ends, which lost 10 bases and 2 bases, there was a span of 16 bases. CDR1 is MNHNS and CDR2 is SASEGT in the germline V gene. The CDR3 totals 14 residues. The CDR3 nucleotides are TGTGCCACCATTAAGGGACCGCTCACAGATACGCAGTATTTT. Translating gives CATIKGPLTDTQYF.

The chain combines TRBV29-1 with TRBJ1-1; D is perhaps TRBD1 (6 bases). This CDR3 region has 17 residues. The V gene lost 0 bases and the J gene lost 7 bases, with 24 bases spanning the gap. Germline V gene data show CDR1 as SQVTM and CDR2 as ANQGSEA. The CDR3 nucleotides are TGCAGCGTTGAAGATCCGTACCGGGGGGGCGGTGTTGGTGAAGCTTTCTTT. This gives the protein CSVEDPYRGGGVGEAFF.

The chain uses TRBV7-2 and TRBJ1-3, with 8 bases that match TRBD1. Germline CDR1 reads SGHTA; CDR2 reads FQGNSA. The CDR3 is made up of 15 amino acids. V lost 4 bases to trimming and J lost 3 bases; unmatched junction nucleotides: 5. CDR3 sequence reads: CASSSTGAYGNTIYF. In nucleotides, the CDR3 is TGTGCCAGCAGCTCGACAGGGGCATATGGAAACACCATATATTTT.

The V and J genes are TRBV7-2 and TRBJ1-2, with TRBD1 matching over 7 bases. This CDR3 has 14 amino acids. V shed 1 base and J 7 bases; nucleotides not matched to a gene: 6. CDR1 and CDR2 from the germline V gene are SGHTA and FQGNSA. The chain's CDR3 is CASSLDRAGGGYTF. In nucleotides, the CDR3 is TGTGCCAGCAGCTTAGACCGGGCAGGGGGTGGCTACACCTTC.

This clonotype was seen a few times. The J gene is TRBJ1-5, the V gene TRBV10-3; D not resolved. Trimming cost V 0 bases and J 11 bases, with 20 bases left between them. The CDR3 runs 16 residues. The germline gives CDR1 ENHRY, CDR2 SYGVKD. The CDR3 reads CAISESPGVTSVAQHF. The CDR3 DNA is TGTGCCATCAGTGAGTCCCCGGGCGTAACCTCGGTGGCCCAGCATTTT.

In this sample, this clonotype turned up a few times. The V gene is TRBV30, the J gene TRBJ2-3, with D possibly being TRBD2 (6 bases). Per germline, CDR1 GTSNPN and CDR2 SVGIG (reference sequence). This CDR3 region has 15 residues. The V end was cut by 1 base, the J end by 4 bases, with 15 bases between. Here the CDR3 reads CAWSAVAGLSDTQYF. CDR3 DNA sequence: TGTGCCTGGAGTGCCGTGGCGGGGTTGTCAGATACGCAGTATTTT. Full variable domain (remainder filled in from reference TRBV30 and TRBJ2-3): SQTIHQWPATLVQPVGSPLSLECTVEGTSNPNLYWYRQAAGRGLQLLFYSVGIGQISSEVPQNLSASRPQDRQFILSSKKLLLSDSGFYLCAWSAVAGLSDTQYFGPGTRLTVL.

V gene TRBV19 combines with J gene TRBJ1-6; maybe TRBD1 (5 bases). Germline CDR1 and CDR2: LNHDA and SQIVND (reference sequence). The V and J ends lost 8 bases and 8 bases respectively, with 19 bases between them. The CDR3 is made up of 15 amino acids. The CDR3 coding sequence is TGTGCCAGTTCCCGCGATGAGGGGCGGTATTCACCCCTCCACTTT. This codes for CASSRDEGRYSPLHF.

The sample holds a few counts of this clonotype. The chain recombines TRBV2 with TRBJ2-7; 14 bases match TRBD2. The CDR3 runs to 13 residues. Per germline, CDR1 SNHLY and CDR2 FYNNEI. V gave up 11 bases and J gave up 8 bases; unmatched junction bases: 8. CDR3 coding DNA: TGTGCCGGAACTGGACTAGCGGGGGGAAAGCAGTACTTC. It encodes CAGTGLAGGKQYF.

CDR3 in amino acids: CASSFYGGLSTDTQYF. CDR3 coding DNA: TGTGCCAGCAGCTTTTATGGGGGGCTAAGCACAGATACGCAGTATTTT. The chain has TRBV7-3 and TRBJ2-3, with D perhaps given as TRBD1 or TRBD2 (6 bases each). Germline CDR1 reads SGHTA; CDR2 reads FQGTGA. V was trimmed by 3 bases and J by 0 bases, leaving 13 bases between them. CDR3 size: 16 residues.

In this sample, this clonotype turned up a few times. This chain connects TRBV12-3 or TRBV12-4 to TRBJ2-7, with D possibly TRBD2 on 5 matching bases. The CDR3 length is 15 residues. V was trimmed by 3 bases and J by 0 bases, leaving 12 bases between them. The CDR3 bases are TGTGCCAGCAGTTTCGACGGGAAAAGCTCCTACGAGCAGTACTTC. Its protein product is CASSFDGKSSYEQYF.

This clonotype appeared a few times. The CDR3 bases are TGTGCCAGCAGCGGCAACCCCAGGACAGATACGCAGTATTTT. Residues: CASSGNPRTDTQYF. The V gene is TRBV11-2, the J gene TRBJ2-3; no firm D call. The germline V gene has CDR1 SGHAT and CDR2 FQNNGV. The CDR3 totals 14 residues. V was pared by 5 bases and J by 3 bases, with 12 bases between.